This T cell receptor (beta chain) was found in a study of blood T cell repertoires in COVID-19. Profiling relied on immunoSEQ multiplex PCR, and the TCRdb table lists in-frame clones only, not all of them. The sample has about 400,000 clones, approximately 90% seen once; the top ten hold over 4%. The V gene's germline CDR1 is MGHDK and CDR2 SYGVNS. The CDR3 is 12 residues long. Trimming left V 6 bases short and J 1 base short, with 7 bases between. This clone was found once. V and J are TRBV25-1 and TRBJ2-7; a weak D match, TRBD1 (6 bases). Source material: peripheral blood. The sequence was collected from a woman between 25 and 40 years old with acute or convalescent COVID-19. The CDR3 protein is CASSRGSYEQYF. The CDR3 DNA is TGTGCCAGCAGCAGGGGATCCTACGAGCAGTACTTC.